The 28 T cell receptor beta chains in this list originate from one sample, sequenced in a study of blood T cell repertoires in COVID-19. Using immunoSEQ multiplex PCR, the repertoire was profiled, and TCRdb retains in-frame clones only, with some absent. The table records approximately 210,000 clones, under 80% of them present only once. Sequenced: PBMCs or T cells enriched from blood (not recorded which). The receptors come from a woman aged 45-65 years with acute COVID-19.

The chain combines TRBV18 with TRBJ2-6; 7 positions match TRBD1. V dropped 2 bases and J dropped 1; count of bases not matched to a gene: 5. Germline V gives CDR1 KGHSH, CDR2 LQKENI. This CDR3 has 17 residues. DNA for the CDR3: TGTGCCAGCTCACCATTAGGGGGCGCGTCTGGGGCCAACGTCCTGACTTTC. Its translation is CASSPLGGASGANVLTF.

About this clone: The identical CDR3 is also encoded by other nucleotide sequences in the sample. The chain has TRBV7-9 and TRBJ1-2; D remains ambiguous. This CDR3 comprises 12 residues. Germline CDR1 SEHNR, CDR2 FQNEAQ (reference sequence). V lost 1 base and J lost 3, with 3 bases in between. CDR3 nucleotide sequence: TGTGCCAGCAGCTTAGTAGACTATGGCTACACCTTC. Amino acid sequence: CASSLVDYGYTF.

The gene calls are TRBV19 and TRBJ2-5, with 9 nucleotides matching TRBD2. CDR1 is LNHDA, CDR2 SQIVND, per germline (reference sequence). The trim removed 6 bases at V and 1 base at J, leaving 6 bases unmatched. This CDR3 comprises 15 residues. As DNA, the CDR3 is TGTGCCAGTAGGCTGGGCGGGGGGGCCCAAGAGACCCAGTACTTC. Translation: CASRLGGGAQETQYF. The whole variable domain, filled in from reference TRBV19 and TRBJ2-5, reads DGGITQSPKYLFRKEGQNVTLSCEQNLNHDAMYWYRQDPGQGLRLIYYSQIVNDFQKGDIAEGYSVSREKKESFPLTVTSAQKNPTAFYLCASRLGGGAQETQYFGPGTRLLVL.

V gene TRBV5-1 combines with J gene TRBJ2-3, with 13 positions matching TRBD2. J was trimmed by 4 bases and V by 0 bases; bases with no gene match: 5. Germline V lookup: CDR1 SGHRS, CDR2 YFSETQ. CDR3 length equals 17 residues. The CDR3 DNA reads as TGCGCCAGCAGCTTGGCCCGGACTAGCGGGGGCTCAGATACGCAGTATTTT. Residues: CASSLARTSGGSDTQYF.

The V gene is TRBV21-1, the J gene TRBJ1-5. TRBV21-1 is a pseudogene. The length of the CDR3 is 15 residues. In nucleotides, the CDR3 is TGTGCCAGCAATAACGGTGAGGGAGGTAATCAGCCCCAGCATTTT. This translates into CASNNGEGGNQPQHF.

This clone was recorded only once. The junction does not match germline at one end; this may be a read error. The chain has TRBV15 and TRBJ2-5; 8 bases are a match to TRBD1. The CDR3 is 14 amino acids. CDR1 is LNHNV and CDR2 is YYDKDF in the germline V gene (reference sequence). CDR3 region: CATSRDRGRETQYF. The CDR3 bases are TGTGCCACCAGCCGAGACAGGGGCCGGGAGACCCAGTACTTC. Together with reference TRBV15 and TRBJ2-5, the CDR3 gives the full variable domain: DAMVIQNPRYQVTQFGKPVTLSCSQTLNHNVMYWYQQKSSQAPKLLFHYYDKDFNNEADTPDNFQSRRPNTSFCFLDIRSPGLGDTAMYLCATSRDRGRETQYFGPGTRLLVL.

In its sample, this clone was seen a few times. The gene calls are TRBV12-5 and TRBJ2-1; D perhaps matches TRBD1 (6 bases). Trimming took off 3 bases at V and 8 bases at J, with 11 bases between the two ends. The CDR3 runs to 13 residues. Per the germline V gene, CDR1 is LGHNT and CDR2 is FRNRAP. The CDR3 reads CASGFGQGYEQFF. CDR3 in DNA: TGTGCTAGTGGTTTTGGGCAGGGGTATGAGCAGTTCTTC.

The chain recombines TRBV6-5 with TRBJ2-1; no definite D call. Looked up from germline, CDR1 is MNHEY and CDR2 is SVGAGI. The germline V and J ends were trimmed by 6 bases and 5 bases, with 17 bases remaining between them. The CDR3 sequence is 15 residues long. The CDR3 DNA reads TGTGCCAGCAGCAAACAGCTTCCCGCCAACAATGAGCAGTTCTTC. Protein sequence: CASSKQLPANNEQFF.

This chain uses TRBV7-2 with TRBJ1-1; TRBD1 might be the D (5 bases). Germline V gene data show CDR1 as SGHTA and CDR2 as FQGNSA. Trimming removed 4 bases at V and 1 base at J, with 13 bases between. The CDR3 runs 15 residues. The CDR3 DNA is TGTGCCAGCAGCTCCAGAGCGGGGACGAACACTGAAGCTTTCTTT. This sequence encodes CASSSRAGTNTEAFF.

This rearrangement joins TRBV5-1 to TRBJ1-6; D perhaps matches TRBD1 (6 bases). The V gene's germline CDR1 is SGHRS and CDR2 YFSETQ. The CDR3 is 17 residues long. The germline V and J ends were trimmed by 0 bases and 7 bases, with 17 bases remaining between them. The chain's CDR3 is CASSLETGGLFNSPLHF. For the CDR3, the DNA is TGCGCCAGCAGCTTGGAAACCGGGGGGCTCTTCAATTCACCCCTCCACTTT.

The chain combines TRBV4-1 with TRBJ2-1, with D unclear. Trimming took off 0 bases at V and 4 bases at J, with 4 bases between the two ends. The germline V gene encodes CDR1 MGHRA and CDR2 YSYEKL. CDR3 length equals 13 residues. The CDR3 is CASSQERYNEQFF. CDR3 in DNA: TGCGCCAGCAGCCAAGAGAGATACAATGAGCAGTTCTTC.

The CDR3 sequence: CASKTGGLTEAFF. CDR3 sequence (DNA): TGTGCCAGCAAGACAGGGGGTCTTACTGAAGCTTTCTTT. The V call is TRBV12-3 or TRBV12-4, the J call TRBJ1-1, with TRBD1 identical over 9 bases. V shed 7 bases, J shed 5 bases, and the junction held 5 bases outside the gene matches. The CDR3 loop spans 13 amino acids.

This chain connects TRBV18 to TRBJ2-6, with 7 bases aligning to TRBD1. Germline V lookup: CDR1 KGHSH, CDR2 LQKENI. The CDR3 loop spans 18 amino acids. V trimming: 2 bases; J trimming: 0 bases; junction bases outside the gene matches: 7. This CDR3 is CASSPSTGPRSGANVLTF. DNA for the CDR3: TGTGCCAGCTCACCATCGACAGGGCCCCGCTCTGGGGCCAACGTCCTGACTTTC.

The rearrangement uses TRBV6-2 or TRBV6-3 and TRBJ1-1; D is uncertain. Trimming removed 0 bases at V and 4 bases at J, with 12 bases between. The length of the CDR3 is 15 residues. CDR1 is MNHEY, CDR2 SVGEGT, per germline. CDR3 sequence (DNA): TGTGCCAGCAGTTACTCGCGCCCCCGCGCCACTGAAGCTTTCTTT. Amino acid sequence: CASSYSRPRATEAFF.

The chain links TRBV18 to TRBJ2-3; TRBD2 matches at 9 bases. The CDR3 sequence is 16 residues long. Germline CDR1 reads KGHSH; CDR2 reads LQKENI. J lost 6 bases, V lost 1 base, and 8 bases had no gene match. The CDR3 loop reads CASSPLPAGGSDTQYF. CDR3 nucleotide sequence: TGTGCCAGCTCACCACTACCCGCGGGGGGGAGCGATACGCAGTATTTT.

The rearrangement joins TRBV14 to TRBJ1-4; D call uncertain. This CDR3 comprises 15 residues. V lost 7 bases and J lost 1, with 13 bases in between. Germline loops: CDR1 SGHDN, CDR2 FVKESK. The DNA of the CDR3 is TGTGCCAGCACGGGAGATCGGGGAACTAATGAAAAACTGTTTTTT. Protein sequence: CASTGDRGTNEKLFF.

The J gene is TRBJ2-2, the V gene TRBV7-9; possibly TRBD2 for D (5 bases). Trimming took off 5 bases at V and 0 bases at J, with 16 bases between the two ends. There are 17 residues in the CDR3. Germline V lookup: CDR1 SEHNR, CDR2 FQNEAQ (reference sequence). In nucleotides, the CDR3 is TGTGCCAGCAGCCTAGAGATGGGGAGAGCGAACACCGGGGAGCTGTTTTTT. Its translation is CASSLEMGRANTGELFF.

The rearrangement uses TRBV19 and TRBJ1-6, with 11 bases lining up with TRBD1. Germline lookup yields CDR1 LNHDA and CDR2 SQIVND (reference sequence). This CDR3 is 16 amino acids long. V lost 10 bases to trimming and J lost 5 bases; unmatched junction nucleotides: 10. This chain's CDR3 is CATSDRGRLDNSPLHF. In DNA form, the CDR3 reads TGTGCCACTTCGGACAGGGGGCGACTTGATAATTCACCCCTCCACTTT.

CDR3 sequence: CASSVGSQGYTEAFF. The CDR3, as DNA: TGTGCCAGCAGCGTAGGGTCCCAGGGGTACACTGAAGCTTTCTTT. The rearrangement joins TRBV9 to TRBJ1-1; TRBD1 is a possible D gene (6 bases). The CDR3 loop spans 15 amino acids. Trimming cost V 0 bases and J 3 bases, with 12 bases left between them. Per the germline V gene, CDR1 is SGDLS and CDR2 is YYNGEE. Full variable domain (rest looked up from reference TRBV9 and TRBJ1-1): DSGVTQTPKHLITATGQRVTLRCSPRSGDLSVYWYQQSLDQGLQFLIQYYNGEERAKGNILERFSAQQFPDLHSELNLSSLELGDSALYFCASSVGSQGYTEAFFGQGTRLTVV.

V usage is TRBV2 and J usage is TRBJ1-2, with D possibly being TRBD1 (5 bases). Germline V gene lookup returns CDR1 SNHLY and CDR2 FYNNEI. Trimming left V 2 bases short and J 0 bases short, with 19 bases between. The CDR3 has 18 amino acids. In DNA, the CDR3 is TGTGCCAGCAGTGAAATAGGGCAGGGTTTCCTACCTAACTATGGCTACACCTTC. Protein sequence: CASSEIGQGFLPNYGYTF.

This clone has only one observation. The genes are TRBV27 and TRBJ2-2; the D gene is possibly TRBD2 (7 bases). Per germline, CDR1 MNHEY and CDR2 SMNVEV (reference sequence). The ends were cut back, 4 bases at V and 6 bases at J, with 18 bases in the middle. The CDR3 has 16 residues. The CDR3 protein is CASSSYLGGGPGELFF. The CDR3 coding sequence is TGTGCCAGCAGTTCGTACCTCGGCGGGGGCCCCGGGGAGCTGTTTTTT.

This chain links TRBV3-1 (or the pseudogene TRBV3-2) with TRBJ1-4; TRBD1 agrees at 8 bases. This CDR3 has 15 residues. CDR1 LGHDT and CDR2 YNNKEL come from the germline V gene (reference sequence). Trimming cost V 1 base and J 7 bases; bases outside gene matches: 5. Here the CDR3 DNA reads TGTGCCAGCAGCCAAGGGACAGGGCGGGGTGAAAAACTGTTTTTT. This encodes CASSQGTGRGEKLFF.

This chain links TRBV13 with TRBJ2-3; TRBD2 matches 11 bases. The germline V gene encodes CDR1 PRHDT and CDR2 FYEKMQ (reference sequence). Trimming removed 1 base from V and 3 bases from J; junction bases left unmatched: 9. There are 18 residues in the CDR3. This CDR3 reads CASSLVPLAGGGTDTQYF. The CDR3 DNA is TGTGCCAGCAGCTTAGTCCCCTTAGCGGGGGGGGGAACAGATACGCAGTATTTT.

The V and J genes are TRBV6-5 and TRBJ1-2; D is perhaps TRBD1 (6 bases). There are 13 residues in the CDR3. V lost 7 bases and J 4 bases, leaving 13 bases between the germline ends. Germline CDR1 reads MNHEY; CDR2 reads SVGAGI. CDR3 sequence reads: CASTLDSTYGYTF. The CDR3 DNA reads TGTGCCAGCACCTTGGACAGCACCTATGGCTACACCTTC.

This chain joins TRBV4-1 and TRBJ1-5, with 7 bases matching TRBD1. The CDR3 totals 17 residues. The germline CDR1 and CDR2 sequences are MGHRA and YSYEKL. The ends lost 1 base at V and 0 bases at J; junction bases unmatched: 6. This CDR3 reads CASSQGQGGYSNQPQHF. The DNA for the CDR3 is TGCGCCAGCAGCCAAGGTCAGGGGGGTTATAGCAATCAGCCCCAGCATTTT.

In DNA form, the CDR3 reads TGTGCCTGGAGTGTATCAGGGGACGATCAGCCCCAGCATTTT. Its protein is CAWSVSGDDQPQHF. The chain carries TRBV30 and TRBJ1-5, with D perhaps TRBD1 (6 bases). CDR3 length: 14 amino acids. V dropped 0 bases and J dropped 5 bases, with 11 bases sitting between them. In germline, CDR1 is GTSNPN, CDR2 SVGIG (reference sequence).

The chain recombines TRBV7-2 with TRBJ1-1, with D uncertain. The length of the CDR3 is 14 residues. In germline, CDR1 is SGHTA, CDR2 FQGNSA. Trimming took 1 base from V and 4 from J, leaving 10 bases between them. Written as DNA, the CDR3 is TGTGCCAGCAGCTTAGTCCGACGGAGCACTGAAGCTTTCTTT. It encodes CASSLVRRSTEAFF. Full variable domain (missing parts from reference TRBV7-2 and TRBJ1-1): GAGVSQSPSNKVTEKGKDVELRCDPISGHTALYWYRQSLGQGLEFLIYFQGNSAPDKSGLPSDRFSAERTGGSVSTLTIQRTQQEDSAVYLCASSLVRRSTEAFFGQGTRLTVV.

In DNA, the CDR3 is TGTGCCAGCAGTCCCCCGACAGGGTGGACTGAAGCTTTCTTT. It is translated as CASSPPTGWTEAFF. This chain connects TRBV28 to TRBJ1-1; 7 bases map to TRBD1. V lost 5 bases, J lost 5 bases, and 8 bases stayed unmatched. CDR1 is MDHEN and CDR2 is SYDVKM in the germline V gene. The length of the CDR3 is 14 residues.